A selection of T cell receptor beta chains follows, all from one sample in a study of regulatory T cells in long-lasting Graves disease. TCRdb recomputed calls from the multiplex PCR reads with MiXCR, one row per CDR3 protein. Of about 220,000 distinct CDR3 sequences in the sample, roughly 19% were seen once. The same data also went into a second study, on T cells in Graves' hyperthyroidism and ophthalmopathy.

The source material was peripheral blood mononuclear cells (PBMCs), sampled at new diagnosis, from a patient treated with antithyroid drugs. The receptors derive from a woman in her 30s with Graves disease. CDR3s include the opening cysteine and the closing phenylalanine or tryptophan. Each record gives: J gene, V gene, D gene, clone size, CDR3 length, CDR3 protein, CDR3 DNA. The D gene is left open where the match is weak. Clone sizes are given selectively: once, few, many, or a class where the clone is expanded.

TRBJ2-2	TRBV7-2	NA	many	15	CASSLVRGNSGELFF	TGTGCCAGCAGCTTAGTCCGGGGGAACTCCGGGGAGCTGTTTTTT
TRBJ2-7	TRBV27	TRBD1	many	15	CASSFGQGFPYEQYF	TGTGCCAGCAGTTTCGGACAGGGATTCCCCTACGAGCAGTACTTC
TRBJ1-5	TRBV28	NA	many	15	CASSFSTGPNQPQHF	TGTGCCAGCAGTTTCTCAACAGGGCCCAATCAGCCCCAGCATTTT
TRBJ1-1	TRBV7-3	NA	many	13	CASSLAGHTEAFF	TGTGCCAGCAGCCTGGCGGGACACACTGAAGCTTTCTTT
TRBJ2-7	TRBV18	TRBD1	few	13	CASSGDRANEQYF	TGTGCCAGCTCGGGGGACAGGGCCAACGAGCAGTACTTC
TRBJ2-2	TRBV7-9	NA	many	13	CASSSLNTGELFF	TGTGCCAGCAGCTCCCTTAACACCGGGGAGCTGTTTTTT
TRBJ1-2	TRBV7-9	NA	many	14	CASSRDGVGYGYTF	TGTGCCAGCAGCCGGGACGGCGTCGGGTATGGCTACACCTTC
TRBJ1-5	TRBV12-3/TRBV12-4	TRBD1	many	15	CASSLGGQGGQPQHF	TGTGCCAGCAGTTTAGGGGGACAGGGGGGTCAGCCCCAGCATTTT
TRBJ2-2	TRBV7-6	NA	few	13	CASSIRHTGELFF	TGTGCCAGCAGCATCCGCCACACCGGGGAGCTGTTTTTT
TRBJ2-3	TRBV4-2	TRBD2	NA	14	CASSSGTSGNTQYF	TGTGCCAGCAGCTCCGGGACTAGCGGAAATACGCAGTATTTT
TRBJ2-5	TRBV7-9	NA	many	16	CASSLAGSGLGETQYF	TGTGCCAGCAGCTTAGCTGGTAGCGGACTTGGCGAGACCCAGTACTTC
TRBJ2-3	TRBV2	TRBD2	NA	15	CASSPGLADTDTQYF	TGTGCCAGCAGTCCGGGACTAGCGGACACAGATACGCAGTATTTT
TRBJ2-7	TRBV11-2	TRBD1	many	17	CASSLVPGQGGPYEQYF	TGTGCCAGCAGCTTAGTCCCGGGACAGGGGGGCCCCTACGAGCAGTACTTC
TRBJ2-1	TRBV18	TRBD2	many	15	CASSPREGTYNEQFF	TGTGCCAGCTCACCAAGGGAGGGAACCTACAATGAGCAGTTCTTC
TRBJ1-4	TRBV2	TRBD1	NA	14	CASSRDGGGEKLFF	TGTGCCAGCAGCCGGGACGGAGGGGGCGAAAAACTGTTTTTT
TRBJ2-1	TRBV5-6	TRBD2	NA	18	CASSFRLAGLSSYNEQFF	TGTGCCAGCAGCTTTAGACTAGCGGGCCTTAGCTCCTACAATGAGCAGTTCTTC
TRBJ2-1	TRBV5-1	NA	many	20	CASSLAVGDPNGGSYNEQFF	TGCGCCAGCAGCTTGGCCGTCGGGGACCCTAACGGCGGCTCCTACAATGAGCAGTTCTTC
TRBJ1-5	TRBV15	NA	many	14	CATSSGGPNQPQHF	TGTGCCACCAGCAGCGGGGGACCGAATCAGCCCCAGCATTTT
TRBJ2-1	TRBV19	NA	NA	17	CASSNLLARGFYNEQFF	TGTGCCAGTAGTAACCTCCTAGCTAGAGGATTTTACAATGAGCAGTTCTTC
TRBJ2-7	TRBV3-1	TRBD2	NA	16	CASSPRLAGGRYEQYF	TGTGCCAGCAGCCCCCGACTAGCGGGAGGGCGGTACGAGCAGTACTTC
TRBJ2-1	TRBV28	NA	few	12	CASSTTAGEQFF	TGTGCCAGCAGTACCACGGCGGGTGAGCAGTTCTTC
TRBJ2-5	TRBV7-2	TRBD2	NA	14	CAGSFTSGTETQYF	TGTGCCGGCAGCTTCACTAGCGGTACGGAGACCCAGTACTTC
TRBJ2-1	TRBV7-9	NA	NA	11	CASRGGGEQFF	TGTGCCAGCAGAGGGGGGGGTGAGCAGTTCTTC
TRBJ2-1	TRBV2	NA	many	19	CASSDTGLSPKSSYNEQFF	TGTGCCAGCAGTGACACGGGGCTTTCCCCCAAGAGCTCCTACAATGAGCAGTTCTTC
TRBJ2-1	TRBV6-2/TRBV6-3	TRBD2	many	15	CASSYRTSGYNEQFF	TGTGCCAGCAGTTACAGGACTAGCGGATACAATGAGCAGTTCTTC
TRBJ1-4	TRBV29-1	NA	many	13	CSVGGGFSEKLFF	TGCAGCGTCGGGGGGGGGTTTTCGGAAAAACTGTTTTTT
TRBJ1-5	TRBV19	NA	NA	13	CASSIKEGGPQHF	TGTGCCAGTAGTATTAAGGAGGGAGGGCCCCAGCATTTT
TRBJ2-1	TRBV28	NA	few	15	CASSWTYSSYNEQFF	TGTGCCAGCAGTTGGACATACAGCTCCTACAATGAGCAGTTCTTC
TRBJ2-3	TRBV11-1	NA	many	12	CASSLEADTQYF	TGTGCCAGCAGCTTAGAAGCAGATACGCAGTATTTT
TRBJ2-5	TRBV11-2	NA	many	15	CASSSPQGGQETQYF	TGTGCCAGCAGCTCACCTCAGGGGGGGCAAGAGACCCAGTACTTC
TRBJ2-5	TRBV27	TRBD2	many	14	CASNGRGGQETQYF	TGTGCCAGCAACGGGAGGGGGGGACAAGAGACCCAGTACTTC
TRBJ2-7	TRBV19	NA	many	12	CASSGGPYEQYF	TGTGCCAGTAGCGGGGGTCCGTACGAGCAGTACTTC
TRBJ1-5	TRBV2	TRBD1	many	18	CASSEGTGGSYSNQPQHF	TGTGCCAGCAGTGAAGGGACAGGGGGCTCCTATAGCAATCAGCCCCAGCATTTT
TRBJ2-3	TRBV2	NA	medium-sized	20	CASSEVRLWGFEGRTDTQYF	TGTGCCAGCAGTGAAGTCCGACTCTGGGGGTTCGAGGGCCGCACAGATACGCAGTATTTT
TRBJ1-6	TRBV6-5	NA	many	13	CASSYKENSPLHF	TGTGCCAGCAGTTACAAGGAGAATTCACCCCTCCACTTT
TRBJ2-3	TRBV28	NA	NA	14	CASARGMFTDTQYF	TGTGCCAGCGCTAGGGGGATGTTCACAGATACGCAGTATTTT
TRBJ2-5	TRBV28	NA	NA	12	CASRPSAETQYF	TGTGCCAGCAGACCCTCCGCGGAGACCCAGTACTTC
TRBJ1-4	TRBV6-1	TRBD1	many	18	CASSEDHQTGQLSEKLFF	TGTGCCAGCAGTGAAGACCATCAGACAGGGCAGCTGAGTGAAAAACTGTTTTTT
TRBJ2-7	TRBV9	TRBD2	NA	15	CASSAGLATSYEQYF	TGTGCCAGCAGCGCAGGACTAGCAACTTCCTACGAGCAGTACTTC
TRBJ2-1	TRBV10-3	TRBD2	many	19	CAISPVAGESSGYYNEQFF	TGTGCCATCAGCCCCGTGGCGGGAGAGTCGTCAGGATACTACAATGAGCAGTTCTTC
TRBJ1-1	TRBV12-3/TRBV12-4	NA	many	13	CASSGVPNTEAFF	TGTGCCAGCAGTGGGGTGCCAAACACTGAAGCTTTCTTT
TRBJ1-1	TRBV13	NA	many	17	CASSLRGKVGWNTEAFF	TGTGCCAGCAGCTTAAGGGGAAAGGTGGGCTGGAACACTGAAGCTTTCTTT
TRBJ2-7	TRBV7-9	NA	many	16	CASSLAGAGFPYEQYF	TGTGCCAGCAGCTTAGCGGGGGCAGGGTTCCCCTACGAGCAGTACTTC
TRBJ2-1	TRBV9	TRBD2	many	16	CASSVASGRSPNEQFF	TGTGCCAGCAGCGTTGCTAGCGGGAGGTCGCCCAATGAGCAGTTCTTC
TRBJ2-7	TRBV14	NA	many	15	CASSQEVGGTYEQYF	TGTGCCAGCAGCCAAGAAGTCGGGGGTACCTACGAGCAGTACTTC
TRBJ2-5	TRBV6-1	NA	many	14	CASSKGTAKETQYF	TGTGCCAGCAGTAAAGGGACGGCCAAAGAGACCCAGTACTTC
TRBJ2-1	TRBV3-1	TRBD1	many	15	CASSLRQGGLNEQFF	TGTGCCAGCAGCCTTCGACAGGGCGGGTTAAATGAGCAGTTCTTC
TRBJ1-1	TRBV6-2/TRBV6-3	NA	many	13	CASSYEWNTEAFF	TGTGCCAGCAGTTACGAATGGAACACTGAAGCTTTCTTT
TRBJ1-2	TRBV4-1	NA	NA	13	CASSDGTIYGYTF	TGCGCCAGCAGCGACGGGACCATCTATGGCTACACCTTC
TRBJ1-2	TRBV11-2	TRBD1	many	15	CASSFTTGGNYGYTF	TGTGCCAGCAGCTTTACGACAGGGGGTAACTATGGCTACACCTTC
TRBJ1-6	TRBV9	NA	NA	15	CASSLNNVDNSPLHF	TGTGCCAGCAGCTTGAACAACGTTGATAATTCACCCCTCCACTTT
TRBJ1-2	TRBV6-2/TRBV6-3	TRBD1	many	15	CASSQLQGASYGYTF	TGTGCCAGCAGTCAATTACAGGGGGCCAGCTATGGCTACACCTTC
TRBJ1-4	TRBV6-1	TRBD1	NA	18	CASAETGTGARGGEKLFF	TGTGCCAGCGCTGAGACCGGGACAGGGGCGAGAGGGGGTGAAAAACTGTTTTTT
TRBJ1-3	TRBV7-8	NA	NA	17	CASRPTGSAHSGNTIYF	TGTGCCAGCAGACCCACAGGGTCCGCTCACTCTGGAAACACCATATATTTT
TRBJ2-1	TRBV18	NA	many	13	CASSNKRRDEQFF	TGTGCCAGCTCGAACAAAAGGAGGGATGAGCAGTTCTTC
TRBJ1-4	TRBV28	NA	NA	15	CASTIIETTNEKLFF	TGTGCCAGCACCATCATAGAGACAACTAATGAAAAACTGTTTTTT
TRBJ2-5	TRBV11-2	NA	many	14	CASSSRLGVETQYF	TGTGCCAGCAGCTCGAGACTAGGGGTCGAGACCCAGTACTTC
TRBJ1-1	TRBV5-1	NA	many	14	CASSLASGDTEAFF	TGCGCCAGCAGCTTGGCCTCAGGGGACACTGAAGCTTTCTTT
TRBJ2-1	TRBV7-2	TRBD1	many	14	CASSLSTGNNEQFF	TGTGCCAGCAGCTTATCGACAGGGAACAATGAGCAGTTCTTC